This T cell receptor beta chain was identified during a study of cytomegalovirus exposure and HLA in healthy donors (dated 2017 in TCRdb). General notes on the study: An earlier analysis of approximately 640 of the donors reported roughly 300 Gb of sequence data and approximately 110 million unique TCR beta sequences from around 200 million T cells. All discovery cohort repertoires had been generated using a single sequencing platform. A later analysis re-examined previously published TCR beta repertoires from about 700 donors and added high-resolution HLA genotyping to investigate patterns of TCR occurrence. Donor age, sex, ethnicity and CMV serostatus were compiled together with the repertoire data. Among 350 to 400 genotyped donors of the cohort, an average of about 240,000 unique TCR beta nucleotide sequences were sequenced per donor, 15% to 20% of them non-productive. Genome-wide SNP genotypes for about 65% of the 666 donors were used in a later genetic analysis, which treated that subset as a discovery cohort. Roughly 5 DR-DQ haplotypes were handled as single units for association and clustering, since linkage in the cohort was strong. The study aimed to test whether cataloging public T cell receptors could reveal signatures of past pathogen exposure. Typing coverage varied by locus: roughly 620-640 donors for A, B, C, DRB1 and DQB1; roughly 500 for DQA1; approximately 570 for DPA1; roughly 450 for DPB1. High-throughput TCR immunosequencing, statistical association of individual TCRs with disease status, and machine learning were combined to predict cytomegalovirus infection status. The genetic ancestry cluster associated with self-reported Caucasian donors included 81% of the approximately 430 genotyped donors. In the later analysis, no new phenotypic data were used to find candidate immune exposures; instead, reliance was placed on TCR beta sequences and their occurrence across donors. HLA typing covered class I and class II loci at four-digit resolution. An early release that covered more than 550 HLA-typed donors contained approximately 300 gigabases of sequencing data and roughly 84 million unique TCR sequences. To decide whether each TCR beta V gene segment behaved as functional or pseudogenic, an earlier analysis of 587 of the donors relied on high-throughput TCR beta sequencing. The study used immunosequencing to profile the T cell repertoires of approximately 630 subjects and linked those repertoires to cytomegalovirus serostatus. In addition to the first cohort of 666 subjects, a separate validation cohort of 120 different subjects was used. Summary of the overall study and its limitations: In a later genetic analysis, a missense DCLRE1C variant was associated with V-gene and J-gene trimming of TCR beta chains, and the association was replicated in an independent cohort. The classifier was reported to diagnose cytomegalovirus status with high specificity and sensitivity in both the original cohort and the validation cohort. Correlated functional status among segregating V segments might be attributable to linkage disequilibrium, but an unknown experimental factor could not be ruled out. A further reported finding was that TCR beta sequences accurately predicted the HLA-A and HLA-B alleles for most subjects in the first cohort. In a later analysis, HLA-associated TCR beta chains showed more clonal expansion and lower generation probabilities than non-associated chains that were equally common. Roughly uniform sequencing depth across donors was assumed in presence/absence analyses, although this assumption may not hold. Specific HLA alleles were associated with 15,000 to 20,000 TCR beta sequences at a false discovery rate of 0.05 in a later analysis. The study gave a list of 150 to 200 TCR beta chains associated with cytomegalovirus. Assigning TCR associations to individual alleles was difficult when HLA alleles, especially DR and DQ, strongly co-occurred. Because counts were too low, roughly 18 rarely observed V segments, including chromosome 9 orphons, were left out of the earlier analysis of a few hundred of the donors. Some IMGT-functional V segments, including TRBV6-2 and TRBV6-3, could not be told apart with the 87-base-pair reads, so those segments were excluded. A cluster of highly shared sequence variants was judged likely to be a technical artifact of the sequencing pipeline. In a later analysis, the rate of TCR association differed among HLA loci, with DRB1 alleles having the most associated TCRs and HLA-C alleles having the fewest. The only immune exposure information available for the cohort was CMV serostatus. Compared with the approximately 700-donor mean, donors in an Asian-associated ancestry cluster had fewer N-insertions in productive TCRs, according to a later genetic analysis. It was suggested by the authors that the approach could potentially be generalized to other disease states and immunological phenotypes. An earlier analysis of approximately 530 of the donors showed that most TCR beta V segments appeared in productive rearrangements either about 87% or about 30% of the time, which broadly matched IMGT annotations. A later analysis found that most CMV-associated TCR beta chains appeared HLA-restricted, with HLA associations seemingly driven largely by CMV exposure. Three of the identified cytomegalovirus-associated TCR beta chains were confirmed in vitro to be specific for cytomegalovirus antigens. Because HLA typing was unavailable for some donors at each locus, only the typed subset was used in association tests. According to a later analysis, parvovirus B19, influenza, CMV and Epstein-Barr virus appeared linked to several top co-occurrence clusters. Most TCR sequences were seen in very few donors, while some public TCRs were found in many individuals. The cohort was sequenced for TCR beta chains only, and without alpha or paired-chain data the features that could be detected were limited.

The cohort consisted of approximately 690 healthy bone marrow donors. All cohort members were sampled while nominally healthy, although unrecorded immune exposures were likely present. The donor was CMV seronegative and was included in the group of hundreds of seronegative cohort members. Each donor provided a peripheral blood sample, and peripheral blood mononuclear cells were used for TCR beta sequencing. Genomic DNA extraction from the blood cell samples was performed with the Qiagen DNeasy Blood Extraction Kit. Taken from the germline V gene, the CDR1 and CDR2 loops are SNHLY and FYNNEI. The junction shows trimming of 1 base on V and 11 bases on J, and the gene matches do not reach 0 bases of it. The CDR3 runs 11 amino acids, cysteine and phenylalanine included. Only CDR3 DNA remains: 33 bases, in frame from the first base. Comments on this clone: No cognate antigen has been identified for it. No qualities accompany the bases; no much larger clone lies one base away.

The method behind the library was the immunoSEQ multiplex PCR assay. The multiplex PCR relied on a mix of 60 forward primers for TCR Vbeta segments and 13 reverse primers for TCR Jbeta segments. The CDR3 region of rearranged TCR beta genes was amplified from genomic DNA by a multiplex PCR assay. On the Illumina HiSeq System, the amplified TCR beta libraries were sequenced as 87-base-pair reads. As for how the authors treated the data: In a later analysis, some 80 million unique TCR beta chains were counted across the roughly 670 repertoires, and roughly 10 million of these chains were shared by at least two donors. To remove PCR and sequencing errors, raw reads were error-corrected and collapsed into unique sequences using a nearest-neighbor algorithm that merged closely related sequences. To assign V, D and J gene segments, CDR3 sequences were aligned to IMGT reference sequences. For a sequence to be retained, a match of at least six nucleotides was required to both a V gene segment and a J gene segment. Rearrangements were called productive when the CDR3 lacked stop codons and stayed in frame with V and J; all others were non-productive. CDR3 was defined according to IMGT convention as the region running from the second conserved V-encoded cysteine to the conserved J-encoded phenylalanine. Sequences without an unambiguous match to a single V gene segment were excluded from the earlier analysis of about 600 of the donors. An earlier analysis of under 750 of the donors called V segments functional above 56.7% productive rearrangements and segregating when the between-donor standard deviation exceeded 5%. A statistical classification framework was developed to diagnose cytomegalovirus status using the catalog of TCR beta chain sequences. V and J gene assignment, in a later analysis, came from comparing TCR nucleotide sequences with IMGT/GENE-DB human TR gene sequences. The TCRdist pipeline was used in a later analysis to assign CDR3 sequences and most-parsimonious VDJ recombination scenarios. A later analysis defined each TCR beta chain by its CDR3 amino acid sequence plus V-gene family, and excluded reads lacking a unique V-gene family. In a later analysis, 550 to 650 highly shared, low-generation-probability nucleotide sequences were removed to address suspected cross-contamination and a sequencing artifact. In a later analysis, a clonal expansion index for each public chain was calculated from normalized within-repertoire ranks of inferred template counts. Generation probabilities in a later analysis came from a VDJ recombination model fitted to out-of-frame rearrangements, and those results were checked against IGoR. In a later analysis, hypergeometric tests were used to score TCR-TCR, TCR-HLA and TCR-CMV co-occurrence, with a repertoire-size bias correction applied to TCR pairs. In a later analysis, false discovery rates were estimated by permuting HLA or CMV assignments 20 times. In a later analysis, co-occurring TCRs were grouped using DBSCAN, and TCRdist sequence similarity was added for clustering within HLA-allele-positive subsets. Repertoires with fewer than 30,000 or more than 120,000 public chains, plus five repertoires with anomalous nucleotide sharing, were excluded from co-occurrence clustering. Held by TCRdb, this immuneACCESS table contains in-frame sequences only and omits some clones. Under half of the omission traces to an unresolved V gene where checked; the cause of the rest is unknown. That table supplies the V and J calls and clone size; D and trimming were determined from the DNA. In all, the sample holds about 140,000 clones, and about 80% of those were seen once. Of the sample, 3.9% falls within the top ten clones.

The sample was PBMCs. This sequence was found in a man aged 18 to 29 in good health and CMV-seronegative. The sequence joins TRBV2 to TRBJ1-2, with 8 bases matching TRBD1. In nucleotide form, the sequence is TGTGCCAGCAGTGAAGGGGACAGGTACACCTTC. This codes for CASSEGDRYTF.